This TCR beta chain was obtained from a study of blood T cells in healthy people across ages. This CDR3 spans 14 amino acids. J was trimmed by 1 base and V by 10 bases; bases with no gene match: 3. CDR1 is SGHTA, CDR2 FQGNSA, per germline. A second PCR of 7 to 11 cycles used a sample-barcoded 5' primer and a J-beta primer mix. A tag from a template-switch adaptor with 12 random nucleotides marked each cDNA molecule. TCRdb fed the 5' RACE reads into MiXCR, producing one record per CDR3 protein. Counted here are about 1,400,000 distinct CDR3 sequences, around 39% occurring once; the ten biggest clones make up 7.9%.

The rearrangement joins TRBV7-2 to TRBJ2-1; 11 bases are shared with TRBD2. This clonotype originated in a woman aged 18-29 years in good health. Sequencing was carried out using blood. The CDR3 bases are TGTGCCACTAGCGGGGGGCCGTCCTACAATGAGCAGTTCTTC. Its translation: CATSGGPSYNEQFF.